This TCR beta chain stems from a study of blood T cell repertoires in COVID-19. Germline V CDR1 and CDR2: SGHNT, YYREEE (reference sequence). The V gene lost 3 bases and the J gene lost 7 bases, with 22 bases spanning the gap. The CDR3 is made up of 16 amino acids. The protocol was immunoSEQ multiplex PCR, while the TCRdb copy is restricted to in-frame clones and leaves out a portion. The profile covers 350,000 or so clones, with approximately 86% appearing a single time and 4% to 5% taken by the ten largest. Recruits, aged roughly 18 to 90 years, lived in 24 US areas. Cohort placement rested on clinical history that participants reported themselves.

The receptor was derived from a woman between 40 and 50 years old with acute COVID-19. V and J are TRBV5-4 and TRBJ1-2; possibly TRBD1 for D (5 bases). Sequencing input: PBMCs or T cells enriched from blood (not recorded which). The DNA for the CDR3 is TGTGCCAGCAGCTGGGGGAGGGAAGGGCCCCTGTCTGGCTACACCTTC. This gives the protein CASSWGREGPLSGYTF.